This T cell receptor beta chain was recorded in a study of cytomegalovirus exposure and HLA in healthy donors. On the study more broadly: The approximately 120 validation repertoires were reported in a later analysis to have been generated on the same platform as the approximately 700 first-cohort repertoires.

Broader study findings: In vitro work confirmed that a few CMV-associated chains recognize CMV antigens. Many donors carried some public TCRs, although rarity characterized most TCR sequences.

In the case of this clone: The antigen is unknown.

The V gene's germline CDR1 is ENHRY and CDR2 SYGVKD. The CDR3 is 15 amino acids. V gave up 4 bases and J gave up 3 bases; unmatched junction bases: 7. The table came from immunoSEQ multiplex PCR; TCRdb's copy has only in-frame clones and leaves some out. The table includes some 140,000 clones, roughly 81% detected once. The chain joins TRBV10-3 to TRBJ2-7; TRBD2 agrees at 9 bases. The clonotype originates from a woman younger than 45 in good health and CMV-seronegative. Sequencing was performed on PBMCs. The CDR3 reads CAISGVAGGRYEQYF. In nucleotides, the CDR3 is TGTGCCATCAGTGGAGTGGCGGGGGGGCGCTACGAGCAGTACTTC.